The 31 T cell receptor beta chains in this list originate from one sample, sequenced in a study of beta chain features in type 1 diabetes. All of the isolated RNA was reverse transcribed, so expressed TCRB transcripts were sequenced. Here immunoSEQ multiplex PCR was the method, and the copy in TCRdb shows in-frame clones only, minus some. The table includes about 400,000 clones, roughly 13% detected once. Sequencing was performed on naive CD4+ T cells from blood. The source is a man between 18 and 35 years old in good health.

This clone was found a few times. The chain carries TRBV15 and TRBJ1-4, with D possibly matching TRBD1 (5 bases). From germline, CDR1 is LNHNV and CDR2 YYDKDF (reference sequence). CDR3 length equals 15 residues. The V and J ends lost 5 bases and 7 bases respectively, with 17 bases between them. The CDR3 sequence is CATSGLQGASEKLFF. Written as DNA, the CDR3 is TGTGCCACCAGCGGGCTACAAGGGGCCAGTGAAAAACTGTTTTTT. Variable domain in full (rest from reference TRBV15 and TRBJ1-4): DAMVIQNPRYQVTQFGKPVTLSCSQTLNHNVMYWYQQKSSQAPKLLFHYYDKDFNNEADTPDNFQSRRPNTSFCFLDIRSPGLGDTAMYLCATSGLQGASEKLFFGSGTQLSVL.

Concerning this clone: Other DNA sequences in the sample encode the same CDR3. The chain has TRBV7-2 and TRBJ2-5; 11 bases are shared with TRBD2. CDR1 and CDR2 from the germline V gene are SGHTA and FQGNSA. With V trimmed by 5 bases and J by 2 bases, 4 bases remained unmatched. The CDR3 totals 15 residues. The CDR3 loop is CASSRTSGGQETQYF. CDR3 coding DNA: TGTGCCAGCAGCCGAACTAGCGGGGGTCAAGAGACCCAGTACTTC.

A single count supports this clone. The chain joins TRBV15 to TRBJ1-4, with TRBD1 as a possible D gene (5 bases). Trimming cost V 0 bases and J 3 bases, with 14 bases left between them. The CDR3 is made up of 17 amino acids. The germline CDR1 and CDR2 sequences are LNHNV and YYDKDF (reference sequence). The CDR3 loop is CATSREPGGTANEKLFF. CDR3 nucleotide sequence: TGTGCCACCAGCAGAGAGCCCGGGGGAACGGCTAATGAAAAACTGTTTTTT.

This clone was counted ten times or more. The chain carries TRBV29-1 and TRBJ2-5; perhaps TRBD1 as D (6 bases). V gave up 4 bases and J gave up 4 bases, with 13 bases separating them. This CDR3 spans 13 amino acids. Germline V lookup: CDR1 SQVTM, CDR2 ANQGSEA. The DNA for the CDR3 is TGCAGCGTTGGGTCGGACAGCCGAGAGACCCAGTACTTC. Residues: CSVGSDSRETQYF.

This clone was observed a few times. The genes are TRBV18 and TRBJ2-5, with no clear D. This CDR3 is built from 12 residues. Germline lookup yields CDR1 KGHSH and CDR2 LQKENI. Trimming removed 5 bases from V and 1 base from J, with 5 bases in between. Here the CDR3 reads CASSTSQETQYF. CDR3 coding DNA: TGTGCCAGCTCAACAAGCCAAGAGACCCAGTACTTC.

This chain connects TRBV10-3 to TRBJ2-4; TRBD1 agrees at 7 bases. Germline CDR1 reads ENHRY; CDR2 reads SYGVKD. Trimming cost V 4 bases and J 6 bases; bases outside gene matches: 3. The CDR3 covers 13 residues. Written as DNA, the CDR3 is TGTGCCATCAGTGGGGACAGCACAAACATTCAGTACTTC. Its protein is CAISGDSTNIQYF.

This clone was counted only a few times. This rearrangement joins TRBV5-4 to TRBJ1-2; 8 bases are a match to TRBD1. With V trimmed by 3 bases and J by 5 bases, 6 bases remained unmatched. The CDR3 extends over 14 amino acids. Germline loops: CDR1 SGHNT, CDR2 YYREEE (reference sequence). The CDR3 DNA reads TGTGCCAGCAGCTGGACCCGACAGGGGTATGGCTACACCTTC. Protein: CASSWTRQGYGYTF.

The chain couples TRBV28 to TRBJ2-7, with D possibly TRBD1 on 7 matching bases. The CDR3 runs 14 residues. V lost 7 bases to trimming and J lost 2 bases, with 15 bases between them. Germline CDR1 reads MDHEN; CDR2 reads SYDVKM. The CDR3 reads CASNPGGYPYEQYF. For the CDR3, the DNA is TGTGCCAGCAACCCAGGGGGGTACCCCTACGAGCAGTACTTC.

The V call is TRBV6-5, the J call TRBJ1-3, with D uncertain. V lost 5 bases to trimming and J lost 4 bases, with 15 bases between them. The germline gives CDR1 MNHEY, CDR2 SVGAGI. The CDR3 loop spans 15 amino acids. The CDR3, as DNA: TGTGCCAGCAGTACGGCCGGGGAGGGAGGAAACACCATATATTTT. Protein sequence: CASSTAGEGGNTIYF.

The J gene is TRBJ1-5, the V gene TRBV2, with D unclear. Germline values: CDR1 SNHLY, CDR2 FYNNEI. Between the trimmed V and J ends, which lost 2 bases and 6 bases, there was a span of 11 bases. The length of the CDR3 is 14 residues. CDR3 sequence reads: CASSEWSRGQPQHF. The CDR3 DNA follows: TGTGCCAGCAGTGAATGGTCGCGGGGTCAGCCCCAGCATTTT. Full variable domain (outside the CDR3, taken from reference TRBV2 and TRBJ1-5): EPEVTQTPSHQVTQMGQEVILRCVPISNHLYFYWYRQILGQKVEFLVSFYNNEISEKSEIFDDQFSVERPDGSNFTLKIRSTKLEDSAMYFCASSEWSRGQPQHFGDGTRLSIL.

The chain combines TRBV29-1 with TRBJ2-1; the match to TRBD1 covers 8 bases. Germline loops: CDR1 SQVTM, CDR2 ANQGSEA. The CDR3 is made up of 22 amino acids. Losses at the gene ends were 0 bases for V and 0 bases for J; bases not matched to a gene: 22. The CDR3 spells CSVEDEWLDRGRSLSSYNEQFF. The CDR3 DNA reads TGCAGCGTTGAAGATGAGTGGCTCGACAGGGGCCGATCCCTTAGCTCCTACAATGAGCAGTTCTTC.

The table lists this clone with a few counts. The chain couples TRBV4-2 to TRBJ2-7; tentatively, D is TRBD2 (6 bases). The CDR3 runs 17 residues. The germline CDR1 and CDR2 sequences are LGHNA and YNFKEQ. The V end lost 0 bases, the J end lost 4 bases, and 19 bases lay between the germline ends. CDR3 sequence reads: CASSQEENREFVYEQYF. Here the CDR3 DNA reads TGTGCCAGCAGCCAAGAGGAGAACCGGGAGTTCGTATACGAGCAGTACTTC.

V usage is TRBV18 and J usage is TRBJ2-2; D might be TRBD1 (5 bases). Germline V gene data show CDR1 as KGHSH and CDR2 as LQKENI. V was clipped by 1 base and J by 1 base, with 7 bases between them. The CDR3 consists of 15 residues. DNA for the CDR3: TGTGCCAGCTCACCACGACAGCAGAACACCGGGGAGCTGTTTTTT. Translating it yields CASSPRQQNTGELFF.

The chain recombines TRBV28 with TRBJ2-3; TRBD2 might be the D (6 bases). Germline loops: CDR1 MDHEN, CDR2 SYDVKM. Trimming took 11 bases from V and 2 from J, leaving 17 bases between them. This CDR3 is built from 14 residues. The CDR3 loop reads CAASLDYNTDTQYF. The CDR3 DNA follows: TGTGCCGCCAGCTTGGACTATAACACAGATACGCAGTATTTT.

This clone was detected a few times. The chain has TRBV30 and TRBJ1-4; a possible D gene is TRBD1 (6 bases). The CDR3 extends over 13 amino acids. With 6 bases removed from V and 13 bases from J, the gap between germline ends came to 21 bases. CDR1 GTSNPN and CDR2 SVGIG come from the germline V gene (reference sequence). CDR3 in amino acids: CACQGSYGARLFF. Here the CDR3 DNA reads TGTGCCTGTCAGGGGAGTTATGGGGCGAGACTGTTTTTT.

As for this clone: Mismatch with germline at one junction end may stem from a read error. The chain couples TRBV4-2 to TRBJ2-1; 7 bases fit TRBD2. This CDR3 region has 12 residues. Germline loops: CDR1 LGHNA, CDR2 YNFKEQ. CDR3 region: CASSQDERGPLF. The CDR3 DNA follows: TGTGCCAGCAGCCAAGATGAGCGGGGCCCCCTCTTC.

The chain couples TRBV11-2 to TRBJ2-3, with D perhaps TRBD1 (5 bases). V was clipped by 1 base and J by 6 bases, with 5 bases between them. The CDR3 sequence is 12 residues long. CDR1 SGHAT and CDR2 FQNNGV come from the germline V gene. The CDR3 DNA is TGTGCCAGCAGCTTAGCAGGGGATACGCAGTATTTT. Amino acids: CASSLAGDTQYF. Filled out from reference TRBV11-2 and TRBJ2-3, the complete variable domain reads EAGVAQSPRYKIIEKRQSVAFWCNPISGHATLYWYQQILGQGPKLLIQFQNNGVVDDSQLPKDRFSAERLKGVDSTLKIQPAKLEDSAVYLCASSLAGDTQYFGPGTRLTVL.

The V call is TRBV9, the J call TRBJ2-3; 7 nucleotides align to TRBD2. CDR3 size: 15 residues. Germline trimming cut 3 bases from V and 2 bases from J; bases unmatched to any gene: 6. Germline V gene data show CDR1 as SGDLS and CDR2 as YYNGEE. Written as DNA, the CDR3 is TGTGCCAGCAGCGATTCTAGCGGTTACACAGATACGCAGTATTTT. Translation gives CASSDSSGYTDTQYF.

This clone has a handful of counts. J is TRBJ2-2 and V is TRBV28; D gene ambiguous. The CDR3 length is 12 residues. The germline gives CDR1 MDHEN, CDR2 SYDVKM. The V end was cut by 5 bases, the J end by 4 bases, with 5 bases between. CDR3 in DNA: TGTGCCAGCAGTCTTATCACCGGGGAGCTGTTTTTT. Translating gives CASSLITGELFF.

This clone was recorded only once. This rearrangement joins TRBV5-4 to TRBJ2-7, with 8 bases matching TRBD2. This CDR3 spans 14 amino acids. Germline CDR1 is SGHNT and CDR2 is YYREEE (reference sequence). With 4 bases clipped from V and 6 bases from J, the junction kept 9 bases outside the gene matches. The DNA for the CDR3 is TGTGCCAGCAGCCCCGGGACTAGGGAAAGCGAGCAGTACTTC. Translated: CASSPGTRESEQYF.

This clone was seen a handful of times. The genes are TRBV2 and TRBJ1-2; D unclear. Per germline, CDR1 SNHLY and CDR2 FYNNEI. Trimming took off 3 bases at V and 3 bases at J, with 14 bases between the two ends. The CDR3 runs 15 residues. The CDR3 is CASSDWGGRDYGYTF. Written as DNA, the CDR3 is TGTGCCAGCAGTGATTGGGGTGGGCGGGACTATGGCTACACCTTC.

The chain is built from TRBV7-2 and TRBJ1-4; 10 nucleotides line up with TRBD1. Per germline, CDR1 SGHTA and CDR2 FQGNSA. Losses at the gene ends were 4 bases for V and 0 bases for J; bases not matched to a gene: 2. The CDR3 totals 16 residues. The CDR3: CASSSGTGATNEKLFF. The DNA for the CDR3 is TGTGCCAGCAGCTCCGGGACAGGGGCAACTAATGAAAAACTGTTTTTT.

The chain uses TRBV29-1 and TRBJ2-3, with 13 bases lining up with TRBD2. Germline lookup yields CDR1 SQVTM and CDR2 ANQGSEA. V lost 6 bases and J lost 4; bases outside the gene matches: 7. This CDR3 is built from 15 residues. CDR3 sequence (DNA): TGCAGCGTGGGGACTAGCGGGACCCGGGCAGATACGCAGTATTTT. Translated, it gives CSVGTSGTRADTQYF.

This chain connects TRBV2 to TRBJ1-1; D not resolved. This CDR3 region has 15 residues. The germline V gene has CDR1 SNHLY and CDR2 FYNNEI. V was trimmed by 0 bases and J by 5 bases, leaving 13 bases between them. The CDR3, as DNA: TGTGCCAGCAGTGAAGCCCGGGGAAGGCGAACTGAAGCTTTCTTT. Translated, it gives CASSEARGRRTEAFF. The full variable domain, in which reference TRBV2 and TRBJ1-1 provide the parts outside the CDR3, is EPEVTQTPSHQVTQMGQEVILRCVPISNHLYFYWYRQILGQKVEFLVSFYNNEISEKSEIFDDQFSVERPDGSNFTLKIRSTKLEDSAMYFCASSEARGRRTEAFFGQGTRLTVV.

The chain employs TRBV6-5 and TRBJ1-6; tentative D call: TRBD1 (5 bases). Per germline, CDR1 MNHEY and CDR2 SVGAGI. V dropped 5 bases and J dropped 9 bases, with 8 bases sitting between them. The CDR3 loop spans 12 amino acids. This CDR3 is CASSQGVSPLHF. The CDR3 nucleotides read TGTGCCAGCAGTCAAGGGGTTTCACCCCTCCACTTT.

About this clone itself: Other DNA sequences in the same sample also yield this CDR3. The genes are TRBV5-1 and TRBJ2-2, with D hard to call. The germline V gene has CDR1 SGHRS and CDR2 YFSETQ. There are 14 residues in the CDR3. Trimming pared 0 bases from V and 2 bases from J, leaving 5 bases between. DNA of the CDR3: TGCGCCAGCAGCTTGGTCCAAAACACCGGGGAGCTGTTTTTT. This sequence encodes CASSLVQNTGELFF.

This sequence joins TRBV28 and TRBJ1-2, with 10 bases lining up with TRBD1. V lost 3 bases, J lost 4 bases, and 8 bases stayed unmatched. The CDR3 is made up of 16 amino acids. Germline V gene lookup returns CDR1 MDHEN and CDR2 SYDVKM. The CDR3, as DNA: TGTGCCAGCAGTTTTTTGGGACAGGGGTTTAGCTATGGCTACACCTTC. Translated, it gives CASSFLGQGFSYGYTF.

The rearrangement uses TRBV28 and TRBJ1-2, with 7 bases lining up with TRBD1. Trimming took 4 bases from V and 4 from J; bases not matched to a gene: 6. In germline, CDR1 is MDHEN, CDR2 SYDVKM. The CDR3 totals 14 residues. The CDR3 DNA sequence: TGTGCCAGCAGTTACCGGGACAGTCCCTATGGCTACACCTTC. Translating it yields CASSYRDSPYGYTF.

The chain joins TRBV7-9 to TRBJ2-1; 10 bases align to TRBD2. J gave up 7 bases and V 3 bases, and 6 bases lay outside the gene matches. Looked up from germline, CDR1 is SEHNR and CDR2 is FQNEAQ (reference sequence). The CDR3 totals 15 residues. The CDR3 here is CASSLVSGRFNEQFF. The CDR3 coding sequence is TGTGCCAGCAGCTTGGTTAGCGGGAGGTTTAATGAGCAGTTCTTC.

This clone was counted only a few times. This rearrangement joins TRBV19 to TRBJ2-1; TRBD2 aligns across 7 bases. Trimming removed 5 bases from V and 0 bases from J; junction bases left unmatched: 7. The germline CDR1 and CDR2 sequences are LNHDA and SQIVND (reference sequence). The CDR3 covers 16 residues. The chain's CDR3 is CASSSRLAASYNEQFF. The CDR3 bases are TGTGCCAGTAGTTCCCGCCTAGCGGCCTCCTACAATGAGCAGTTCTTC.

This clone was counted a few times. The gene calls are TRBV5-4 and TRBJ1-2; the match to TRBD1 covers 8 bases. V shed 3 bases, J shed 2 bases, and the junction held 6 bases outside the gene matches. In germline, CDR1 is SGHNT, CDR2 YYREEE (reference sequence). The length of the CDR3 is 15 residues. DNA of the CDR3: TGTGCCAGCAGCTGGGGGACAGGCGACAACTATGGCTACACCTTC. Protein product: CASSWGTGDNYGYTF.